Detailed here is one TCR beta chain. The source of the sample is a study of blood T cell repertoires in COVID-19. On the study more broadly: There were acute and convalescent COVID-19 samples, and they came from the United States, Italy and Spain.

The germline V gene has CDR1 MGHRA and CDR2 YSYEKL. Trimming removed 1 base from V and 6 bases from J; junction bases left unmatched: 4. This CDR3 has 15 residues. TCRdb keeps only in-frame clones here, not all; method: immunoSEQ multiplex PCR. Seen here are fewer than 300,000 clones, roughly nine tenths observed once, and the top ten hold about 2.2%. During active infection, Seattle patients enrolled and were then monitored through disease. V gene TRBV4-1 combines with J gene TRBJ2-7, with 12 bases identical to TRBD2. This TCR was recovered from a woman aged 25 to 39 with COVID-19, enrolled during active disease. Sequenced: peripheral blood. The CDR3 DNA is TGCGCCAGCAGCCAAGTTGGGACTAGCGGGTTCGAGCAGTACTTC. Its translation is CASSQVGTSGFEQYF.